This TCR beta chain is drawn from a study of CD8 T cells in ankylosing spondylitis. Each TCR beta library was made by quantitative 5'-RACE that incorporated molecular barcodes. TCRdb fed the 5' RACE reads into MiXCR, producing one record per CDR3 protein. The sample includes tens of thousands of distinct CDR3 sequences, more than 25% of them seen just once. Overall study findings and caveats: What seemed typical of ankylosing spondylitis blood was a TCR beta motif built from several highly homologous variants. With a CD8+ phenotype, disease-linked clones were relatively rare in peripheral blood. Reportedly, disease-linked clones are significantly enriched in ankylosing spondylitis patients' matched synovial fluid.

The CDR3 length is 15 residues. The V gene lost 7 bases and the J gene lost 1 base, with 16 bases spanning the gap. Germline CDR1 reads LGHDT; CDR2 reads YNNKEL (reference sequence). As regards this clonotype: Its cognate antigen is unknown.

The clonotype was recovered from a male donor with ankylosing spondylitis or in good health (not recorded which). The sample comprised blood, either unsorted or a sorted T cell fraction (not recorded which). The rearrangement joins TRBV3-1 to TRBJ1-2; D may be TRBD1 (6 bases). CDR3 sequence: CASTGGAIFNYGYTF. The DNA of the CDR3 is TGTGCCAGCACCGGGGGCGCGATTTTTAACTATGGCTACACCTTC.